The 11 T cell receptor beta chains reported below all come from one sample, sequenced in a study of T cells after yellow fever vaccination. TCRdb analysed the 5' RACE reads with MiXCR anew, one entry per CDR3 protein. The data contain under 600,000 distinct CDR3 sequences, roughly a fifth of them singletons. The starting material was PBMCs, obtained approximately 20 days after the first yellow fever vaccination. The receptor source for this set is a man between 18 and 35 years old who received the YFV17D yellow fever vaccine.

This chain links TRBV20-1 with TRBJ1-6; D uncertain. CDR1 and CDR2 (germline): DFQATT, SNEGSKA (reference sequence). This CDR3 spans 13 amino acids. V lost 1 base, J lost 6 bases, and 7 bases lay in between. CDR3 protein: CSARVRFNSPLHF. In DNA, the CDR3 is TGCAGTGCTAGAGTCCGCTTTAATTCACCCCTCCACTTT.

The chain combines TRBV3-1 with TRBJ1-2; D might be TRBD1 (6 bases). Germline V CDR1 and CDR2: LGHDT, YNNKEL (reference sequence). Trimming removed 0 bases from V and 8 bases from J, with 19 bases in between. The length of the CDR3 is 16 residues. The CDR3 region has the DNA TGTGCCAGCAGCCAAGATCATCAGGCGGGGGCTCGAGGCTACACCTTC. This codes for CASSQDHQAGARGYTF. Combining the CDR3 with reference TRBV3-1 and TRBJ1-2 gives the whole variable domain DTAVSQTPKYLVTQMGNDKSIKCEQNLGHDTMYWYKQDSKKFLKIMFSYNNKELIINETVPNRFSPKSPDKAHLNLHINSLELGDSAVYFCASSQDHQAGARGYTFGSGTRLTVV.

This clonotype was seen only a few times. The rearrangement uses TRBV5-1 and TRBJ1-1; D may be TRBD1 (6 bases). Germline V gene lookup returns CDR1 SGHRS and CDR2 YFSETQ. V gave up 1 base and J gave up 3 bases, with 10 bases separating them. The CDR3 contains 14 residues. Here the CDR3 DNA reads TGCGCCAGCAGCTTGAACGGGGGCTACACTGAAGCTTTCTTT. Encoded protein: CASSLNGGYTEAFF.

Comments on this clonotype: The junction departs from the called germline gene at one end, perhaps through a read error. The chain carries TRBV5-1 and TRBJ2-1, with D perhaps given as TRBD1 or TRBD2 (5 bases each). This CDR3 has 14 amino acids. CDR1 is SGHRS and CDR2 is YFSETQ in the germline V gene. CDR3 bases: TGTGCCAGCAGTGCAGGGAGCTCCTACAATGAGCAGTTCTTC. Protein product: CASSAGSSYNEQFF.

The chain is built from TRBV11-2 and TRBJ2-3; D ambiguous. From germline, CDR1 is SGHAT and CDR2 FQNNGV. With 5 bases removed from V and 4 bases from J, the gap between germline ends came to 13 bases. The CDR3 is 14 residues long. The CDR3 DNA is TGTGCCAGCAGCCCCTCCCGCCGATCAGATACGCAGTATTTT. Its protein is CASSPSRRSDTQYF.

This clonotype has only a few counts. Here the CDR3 DNA reads TGTGCCAGCAGCCAAGTATCGGTTAGGGGAAGCACTGAAGCTTTCTTT. This gives the protein CASSQVSVRGSTEAFF. The V call is TRBV3-1, the J call TRBJ1-1; a possible D gene is TRBD1 (5 bases). Deletions cut 1 base from V and 4 bases from J, with 16 bases between. The CDR3 consists of 16 residues. Germline CDR1 LGHDT, CDR2 YNNKEL (reference sequence).

The chain uses TRBV7-2 and TRBJ1-5, with D possibly TRBD1 on 5 matching bases. Germline V gives CDR1 SGHTA, CDR2 FQGNSA. Deletions cut 5 bases from V and 1 base from J, with 12 bases between. The CDR3 runs to 15 residues. CDR3 in amino acids: CASSTAWGSNQPQHF. In DNA form, the CDR3 reads TGTGCCAGCAGCACCGCTTGGGGCAGCAATCAGCCCCAGCATTTT.

The rearrangement uses TRBV7-9 and TRBJ1-2, with TRBD1 as a possible D gene (5 bases). Germline CDR1 reads SEHNR; CDR2 reads FQNEAQ (reference sequence). The V and J ends lost 1 base and 5 bases respectively, with 11 bases between them. The CDR3 is made up of 14 amino acids. In DNA, the CDR3 is TGTGCCAGCAGCTTAGAAGGGGCTTGGTATGGCTACACCTTC. Its protein is CASSLEGAWYGYTF.

The genes are TRBV18 and TRBJ1-6; D possibly corresponds to TRBD1 (6 bases). Per germline, CDR1 KGHSH and CDR2 LQKENI. There are 17 residues in the CDR3. Deletions cut 3 bases from V and 8 bases from J, with 20 bases between. The CDR3 is CASSPRSGGLVDSPLHF. The DNA for the CDR3 is TGTGCCAGCTCACCGAGGTCGGGGGGCCTAGTGGATTCACCCCTCCACTTT.

This clonotype has more than one count but fewer than ten. The chain joins TRBV7-9 to TRBJ2-5; D is unresolved. This CDR3 region has 17 residues. Germline CDR1 is SEHNR and CDR2 is FQNEAQ (reference sequence). V was pared by 2 bases and J by 0 bases, with 16 bases between. The CDR3 sequence: CASSLWDRRRYQETQYF. The CDR3 DNA reads TGTGCCAGCAGCTTATGGGATAGGAGACGGTACCAAGAGACCCAGTACTTC.

This clonotype came up a few times. The chain couples TRBV18 to TRBJ2-7, with 7 nucleotides matching TRBD1. The CDR3 loop spans 13 amino acids. The germline V gene has CDR1 KGHSH and CDR2 LQKENI. J was trimmed by 4 bases and V by 1 base; bases with no gene match: 1. The CDR3 sequence is CASSPQGAYEQYV. CDR3 DNA sequence: TGTGCCAGCTCACCACAGGGGGCGTACGAGCAGTACGTC.